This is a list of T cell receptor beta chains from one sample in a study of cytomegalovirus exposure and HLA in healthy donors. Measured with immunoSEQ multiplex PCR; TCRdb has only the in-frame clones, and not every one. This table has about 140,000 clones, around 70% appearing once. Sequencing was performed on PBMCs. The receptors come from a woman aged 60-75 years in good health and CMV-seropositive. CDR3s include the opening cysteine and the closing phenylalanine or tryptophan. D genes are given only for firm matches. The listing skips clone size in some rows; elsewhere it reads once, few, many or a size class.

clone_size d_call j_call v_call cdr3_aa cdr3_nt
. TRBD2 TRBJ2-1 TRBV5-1 CASIPAGGHNEQFF TGCGCCAGCATTCCGGCGGGAGGACACAATGAGCAGTTCTTC
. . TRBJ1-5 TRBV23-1 CASITRDINSNQPQHF TGCGCCAGCATTACCAGGGACATTAATAGCAATCAGCCCCAGCATTTT
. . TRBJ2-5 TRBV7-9 CASSSPSRRQTKQETQYF TGTGCCAGCAGCTCACCGTCCCGGCGGCAAACTAAGCAAGAGACCCAGTACTTC
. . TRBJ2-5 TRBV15 CATSRVWQGLETQYF TGTGCCACCAGCAGAGTTTGGCAGGGGCTCGAGACCCAGTACTTC
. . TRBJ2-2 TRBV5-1 CASSLFPLNTGELFF TGCGCCAGCAGCTTATTTCCCTTGAACACCGGGGAGCTGTTTTTT
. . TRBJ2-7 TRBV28 CASSPSDLHEQYF TGTGCCAGCAGTCCCTCAGATCTCCACGAGCAGTACTTC
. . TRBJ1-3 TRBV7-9 CASSPRDSGNTIYF TGTGCCAGCAGCCCACGGGACTCTGGAAACACCATATATTTT
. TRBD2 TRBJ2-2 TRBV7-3 CASSPSGSGGELFF TGTGCCAGCAGCCCTAGCGGGTCTGGCGGGGAGCTGTTTTTT
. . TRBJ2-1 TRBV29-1 CSVEGQGGYNEQFF TGCAGCGTTGAAGGGCAGGGTGGCTACAATGAGCAGTTCTTC
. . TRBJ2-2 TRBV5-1 CASSPRGTGFANTGELFF TGCGCCAGCAGCCCTAGGGGGACGGGTTTTGCGAACACCGGGGAGCTGTTTTTT
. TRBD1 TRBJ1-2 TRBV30 CAWGTGVYGYTF TGTGCCTGGGGGACAGGGGTATATGGCTACACCTTC
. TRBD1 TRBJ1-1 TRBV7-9 CASRIGQGSNTEAFF TGTGCCAGTCGCATAGGACAGGGGTCAAACACTGAAGCTTTCTTT
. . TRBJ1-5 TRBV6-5 CASSLEPGSNQPQHF TGTGCCAGCAGCTTAGAACCGGGTTCTAATCAGCCCCAGCATTTT
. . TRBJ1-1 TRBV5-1 CASREEAEAFF TGCGCCAGCAGAGAGGAAGCCGAAGCTTTCTTT
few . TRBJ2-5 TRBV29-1 CSVIGSRGFQETQYF TGCAGCGTGATTGGGTCCAGGGGCTTTCAAGAGACCCAGTACTTC
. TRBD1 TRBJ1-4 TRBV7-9 CASSSTGGREKLFF TGTGCCAGCAGCTCGACAGGGGGTAGAGAAAAACTGTTTTTT
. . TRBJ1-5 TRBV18 CASSPSEGRQPQHF TGTGCCAGCTCACCCTCCGAGGGTCGGCAGCCCCAGCATTTT
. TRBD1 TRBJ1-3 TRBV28 CASMNIGDRGLSLRNTIYF TGTGCCAGCATGAACATCGGGGACAGGGGGCTTTCTCTTAGAAACACCATATATTTT
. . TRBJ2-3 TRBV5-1 CASSLGDRHSTDTQYF TGCGCCAGCAGCTTGGGAGACAGGCATAGCACAGATACGCAGTATTTT
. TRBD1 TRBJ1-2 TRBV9 CASSAGTGGGGYTF TGTGCCAGCAGCGCCGGGACAGGGGGCGGTGGCTACACCTTC
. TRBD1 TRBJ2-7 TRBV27 CASSSGGSYEQYF TGTGCCAGCAGTTCAGGGGGCAGCTACGAGCAGTACTTC
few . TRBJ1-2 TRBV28 CASSSRDTRGYGYTF TGTGCCAGCAGTTCCCGGGACACCCGAGGCTATGGCTACACCTTC
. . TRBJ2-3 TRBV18 CASSYQRDTQYF TGTGCCAGCTCGTATCAGAGGGATACGCAGTATTTT
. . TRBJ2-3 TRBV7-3 CASSLSGAGDTQYF TGTGCCAGCAGCTTAAGTGGGGCGGGGGATACGCAGTATTTT
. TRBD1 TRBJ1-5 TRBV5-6 CASSLRGAGGIQPQHF TGTGCCAGCAGCTTGAGGGGGGCAGGGGGTATTCAGCCCCAGCATTTT
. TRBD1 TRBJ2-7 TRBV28 CASSRPGQITQQYF TGTGCCAGCAGTAGACCGGGACAGATTACGCAGCAGTACTTC
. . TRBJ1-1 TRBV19 CASKPDHREAEAFF TGTGCCAGTAAGCCCGACCATCGGGAGGCTGAAGCTTTCTTT
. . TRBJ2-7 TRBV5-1 CASSLNHEQYF TGCGCCAGCAGCTTGAATCATGAGCAGTACTTC
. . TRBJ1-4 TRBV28 CASSSGGANSEKLFF TGTGCCAGCAGCTCGGGTGGGGCAAATTCTGAAAAACTGTTTTTT
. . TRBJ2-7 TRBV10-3 CAISGTNYEQYF TGTGCCATCAGTGGGACTAACTACGAGCAGTACTTC
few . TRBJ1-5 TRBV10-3 CAISESEAGFRSNQPQHF TGTGCCATCAGTGAGTCGGAAGCGGGGTTTCGGAGCAATCAGCCCCAGCATTTT
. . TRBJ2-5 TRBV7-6 CASRVGSLGGETQYF TGTGCCAGCAGAGTCGGTTCCCTGGGGGGAGAGACCCAGTACTTC
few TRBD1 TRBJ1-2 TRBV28 CASSLEGAIYGYTF TGTGCCAGCAGTTTGGAGGGGGCGATCTATGGCTACACCTTC
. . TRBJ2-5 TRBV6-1 CASSGSLGLPQETQYF TGTGCCAGCAGTGGTTCCCTGGGCCTCCCCCAAGAGACCCAGTACTTC
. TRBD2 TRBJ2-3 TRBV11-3 CASSPPGGGGTDTQYF TGTGCCAGCAGCCCACCGGGGGGAGGAGGCACAGATACGCAGTATTTT
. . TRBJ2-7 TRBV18 CASSPPARSYEQYF TGTGCCAGCTCACCACCGGCCCGTTCCTACGAGCAGTACTTC
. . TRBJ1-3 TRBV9 CASTLGGSGNTIYF TGTGCCAGCACCCTGGGGGGTTCTGGAAACACCATATATTTT
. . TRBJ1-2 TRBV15 CATSLKGPPGGYTF TGTGCCACCAGCCTAAAGGGGCCCCCCGGCGGCTACACCTTC
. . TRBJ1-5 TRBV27 CASSWGQGNGQPQHF TGTGCCAGCAGTTGGGGGCAGGGAAATGGACAGCCCCAGCATTTT
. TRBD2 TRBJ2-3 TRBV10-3 CAISGSRLAGGSTDTQYF TGTGCCATCAGTGGTAGTCGGCTAGCGGGAGGGAGCACAGATACGCAGTATTTT
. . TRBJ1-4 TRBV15 CATSGRGTNEKLFF TGTGCCACCAGCGGAAGGGGGACGAATGAAAAACTGTTTTTT
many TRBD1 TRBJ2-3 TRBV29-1 CSVADREGTDTQYF TGCAGCGTTGCAGACAGGGAAGGCACAGATACGCAGTATTTT
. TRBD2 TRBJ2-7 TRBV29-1 CSAVYGGGYEQYF TGCAGCGCTGTCTATGGGGGGGGCTACGAGCAGTACTTC
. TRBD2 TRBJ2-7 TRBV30 CAWREAGAAYEQYF TGTGCCTGGAGAGAGGCGGGAGCGGCCTACGAGCAGTACTTC
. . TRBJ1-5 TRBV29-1 CSVEVTPGQPQHF TGCAGCGTTGAAGTAACCCCGGGGCAGCCCCAGCATTTT
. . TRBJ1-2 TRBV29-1 CSASRGGNYGYTF TGCAGCGCCTCACGGGGTGGGAACTATGGCTACACCTTC
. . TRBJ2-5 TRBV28 CASSNVGKGAEETQYF TGTGCCAGCAGCAACGTAGGTAAGGGAGCCGAAGAGACCCAGTACTTC
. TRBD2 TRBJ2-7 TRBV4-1 CASSQAPSSGGPNEQYF TGCGCCAGCAGCCAAGCGCCATCTAGCGGGGGGCCCAACGAGCAGTACTTC
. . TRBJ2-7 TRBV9 CASTGQGSYEQYF TGTGCCAGCACAGGCCAAGGTTCCTACGAGCAGTACTTC
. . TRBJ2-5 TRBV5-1 CASRKTLYQETQYF TGCGCCAGCAGGAAGACATTGTACCAAGAGACCCAGTACTTC
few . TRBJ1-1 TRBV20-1 CSAIPMPGAFF TGCAGTGCTATACCTATGCCCGGGGCTTTCTTT
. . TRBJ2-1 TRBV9 CASSVAGRAQGNEQFF TGTGCCAGCAGCGTAGCAGGCAGGGCACAGGGCAATGAGCAGTTCTTC
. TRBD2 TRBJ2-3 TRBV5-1 CASSWREGSDTQYF TGCGCCAGCAGCTGGCGGGAGGGGAGTGATACGCAGTATTTT